The 28 T cell receptor beta chains given below trace back to one sample, sequenced in a study of cytomegalovirus exposure and HLA in healthy donors. This PCR relied on a set of 60 Vbeta primers and 13 Jbeta primers. Sequencing was performed with immunoSEQ multiplex PCR; in TCRdb, only in-frame clones are kept and a portion is missing. The sample yields about 180,000 clones, around 79% seen once. The sample consisted of PBMCs. The origin of the receptors is a woman aged 50 to 60 in good health and CMV-seronegative.

The chain links TRBV28 to TRBJ2-7, with a weak D call TRBD1 (5 bases). This CDR3 is 15 amino acids long. Trimming took off 1 base at V and 3 bases at J, with 13 bases between the two ends. CDR1 and CDR2 from the germline V gene are MDHEN and SYDVKM. The CDR3 protein is CASSLSDSSIYEQYF. CDR3 DNA sequence: TGTGCCAGCAGTTTATCCGACAGCAGCATCTACGAGCAGTACTTC.

The chain recombines TRBV18 with TRBJ2-3, with a weak D call TRBD1 (6 bases). V was trimmed by 4 bases and J by 9 bases, leaving 14 bases between them. Germline V gene data show CDR1 as KGHSH and CDR2 as LQKENI. The CDR3 extends over 13 amino acids. CDR3 in amino acids: CASSLDRPETQYF. In DNA form, the CDR3 reads TGTGCCAGCTCACTCGACAGGCCGGAGACGCAGTATTTT.

The chain uses TRBV6-4 and TRBJ2-1, with 9 bases fitting TRBD2. In germline, CDR1 is MRHNA, CDR2 SNTAGT. The V gene end was trimmed by 5 bases and the J gene end by 1 base; junction bases not matched to a gene: 3. This CDR3 region has 15 residues. The CDR3 loop is CASSPAGGSYNEQFF. The CDR3 DNA follows: TGTGCCAGCAGTCCAGCGGGAGGATCCTACAATGAGCAGTTCTTC.

For the CDR3, the DNA is TGTGCCAGCAGTACCGCGAATGAGCAGTTCTTC. Translation: CASSTANEQFF. The genes are TRBV6-5 and TRBJ2-1; D not resolved. The V end was cut by 5 bases, the J end by 7 bases, with 6 bases between. The germline gives CDR1 MNHEY, CDR2 SVGAGI. The CDR3 length is 11 residues.

The V call is TRBV30, the J call TRBJ2-7; 8 bases map to TRBD1. The length of the CDR3 is 15 residues. The V segment lost 0 bases and the J segment 2 bases; nucleotides outside the gene matches: 6. Germline V gene sequence: CDR1 GTSNPN, CDR2 SVGIG (reference sequence). The CDR3 region is CAWSVQGVLAYEQYF. The CDR3 coding sequence is TGTGCCTGGAGTGTACAGGGGGTGCTAGCCTACGAGCAGTACTTC.

This sequence joins TRBV9 and TRBJ2-1; D perhaps matches TRBD2 (5 bases). V was trimmed by 1 base and J by 5 bases, leaving 13 bases between them. CDR3 length equals 15 residues. Germline V gene data show CDR1 as SGDLS and CDR2 as YYNGEE. CDR3 protein: CASSVTPSRNNEQFF. CDR3 sequence (DNA): TGTGCCAGCAGCGTAACCCCTAGCAGAAACAATGAGCAGTTCTTC.

V usage is TRBV19 and J usage is TRBJ2-3; 10 bases are shared with TRBD2. With V trimmed by 0 bases and J by 6 bases, 15 bases remained unmatched. This CDR3 comprises 19 residues. Germline assignment: CDR1 LNHDA and CDR2 SQIVND (reference sequence). The CDR3 region is CASSIDGAGASGGWDTQYF. The CDR3 DNA follows: TGTGCCAGTAGTATAGACGGCGCGGGCGCTAGCGGGGGTTGGGATACGCAGTATTTT.

This chain links TRBV4-2 with TRBJ2-2; 9 nucleotides align to TRBD2. Germline CDR1 is LGHNA and CDR2 is YNFKEQ. Trimming at V came to 1 base and at J to 0 bases, leaving 6 bases not matched to a gene. This CDR3 has 18 amino acids. The CDR3 nucleotides read TGTGCCAGCAGCCAAGGTCACGGCGGGGGGGCGAACACCGGGGAGCTGTTTTTT. Translated, it gives CASSQGHGGGANTGELFF.

V usage is TRBV12-2 and J usage is TRBJ2-2; TRBD2, the D gene given by the table, was not confirmed from the DNA. TRBV12-2 is a pseudogene locus. The CDR3 has 17 residues. The CDR3 loop reads CASRLWVGDSNTGELFF. DNA of the CDR3: TGTGCAAGTCGCTTATGGGTAGGCGACTCGAACACCGGGGAGCTGTTTTTT.

The chain carries TRBV9 and TRBJ1-1; the D gene is possibly TRBD1 (6 bases). Germline V lookup: CDR1 SGDLS, CDR2 YYNGEE. The V end was cut by 0 bases, the J end by 0 bases, with 15 bases between. The CDR3 is made up of 17 amino acids. CDR3 in amino acids: CASSVAGGTGMNTEAFF. The DNA of the CDR3 is TGTGCCAGCAGCGTAGCGGGGGGTACAGGGATGAACACTGAAGCTTTCTTT.

The gene calls are TRBV11-2 and TRBJ2-5, with 7 bases that match TRBD2. Per the germline V gene, CDR1 is SGHAT and CDR2 is FQNNGV. CDR3 length: 12 residues. J was trimmed by 13 bases and V by 2 bases; bases with no gene match: 7. The CDR3 is CASSLTPGLTYF. CDR3 DNA: TGTGCCAGCAGCTTAACTCCGGGACTAACGTACTTC.

The chain recombines TRBV15 with TRBJ2-4; D is possibly TRBD1 (6 bases). The length of the CDR3 is 13 residues. Germline loops: CDR1 LNHNV, CDR2 YYDKDF (reference sequence). Trimming left V 1 base short and J 11 bases short, with 12 bases between. The CDR3 sequence: CATSRGDRNLQYF. The CDR3 DNA reads as TGTGCCACCAGCAGAGGAGACAGGAATCTTCAGTACTTC.

V and J are TRBV19 and TRBJ2-1; TRBD2 matches 7 bases. V gave up 1 base and J gave up 8 bases; unmatched junction bases: 8. The germline gives CDR1 LNHDA, CDR2 SQIVND (reference sequence). The CDR3 contains 15 residues. Here the CDR3 reads CASSIGAGAGHEQFF. The CDR3 DNA reads as TGTGCCAGTAGTATAGGGGCGGGAGCGGGTCATGAGCAGTTCTTC.

The chain has TRBV19 and TRBJ1-2; 7 bases are shared with TRBD1. Germline V CDR1 and CDR2: LNHDA, SQIVND (reference sequence). This CDR3 contains 21 residues. With V trimmed by 7 bases and J by 4 bases, 30 bases remained unmatched. As DNA, the CDR3 is TGTGCCAGTATGTCATTAAGTGTCGGGACAGACGATTCTAGGGGCGGCTATGGCTACACCTTC. The encoded protein is CASMSLSVGTDDSRGGYGYTF.

The chain recombines TRBV29-1 with TRBJ1-3; maybe TRBD1 (5 bases). The CDR3 extends over 13 amino acids. Germline CDR1 SQVTM, CDR2 ANQGSEA. Trimming removed 5 bases at V and 0 bases at J, with 8 bases between. The CDR3 here is CSVQGPSGNTIYF. The CDR3 DNA reads as TGCAGCGTTCAGGGTCCCTCTGGAAACACCATATATTTT. The whole variable domain, remainder taken from reference TRBV29-1 and TRBJ1-3, is SAVISQKPSRDICQRGTSLTIQCQVDSQVTMMFWYRQQPGQSLTLIATANQGSEATYESGFVIDKFPISRPNLTFSTLTVSNMSPEDSSIYLCSVQGPSGNTIYFGEGSWLTVV.

This clone was seen more than once but under ten times. The chain joins TRBV7-3 to TRBJ2-1; 7 bases are a match to TRBD1. The J segment lost 9 bases and the V segment lost 4 bases, leaving 12 bases of the junction unmatched. CDR1 SGHTA and CDR2 FQGTGA come from the germline V gene. The CDR3 loop spans 15 amino acids. The CDR3 protein is CASSSGRTGPSEQFF. The CDR3 coding sequence is TGTGCCAGCAGCTCGGGTAGGACAGGTCCTAGTGAGCAGTTCTTC.

This clone showed up just a few times. The chain is built from TRBV4-3 and TRBJ1-2; tentatively, D is TRBD1 (6 bases). V lost 0 bases to trimming and J lost 6 bases, with 14 bases between them. CDR1 is LGHNA and CDR2 is YSLEER in the germline V gene. This CDR3 is 15 amino acids long. DNA for the CDR3: TGCGCCAGCAGCCAAGAGTTTGGGGGCGCGGATGGCTACACCTTC. Its protein is CASSQEFGGADGYTF.

The V gene is TRBV18, the J gene TRBJ2-1; no firm D call. The germline CDR1 and CDR2 sequences are KGHSH and LQKENI. V shed 0 bases and J shed 6 bases, with 6 bases lying between them. This CDR3 is built from 13 residues. DNA of the CDR3: TGTGCCAGCTCACCACCGAGTACCAATGAGCAGTTCTTC. This codes for CASSPPSTNEQFF.

DNA for the CDR3: TGTGCCAGCAGTCGAACAGGGATCGGAGATACGCAGTATTTT. This encodes CASSRTGIGDTQYF. The V call is TRBV9, the J call TRBJ2-3; D possibly corresponds to TRBD1 (6 bases). CDR3 length equals 14 residues. Germline CDR1 reads SGDLS; CDR2 reads YYNGEE. Deletions cut 5 bases from V and 5 bases from J, with 15 bases between.

This chain links TRBV27 with TRBJ2-3; 9 positions match TRBD2. The junction had 6 bases not matched to a gene; V was cut back by 3 bases and J by 5 bases. The CDR3 length is 15 residues. CDR1 and CDR2 (germline): MNHEY, SMNVEV (reference sequence). CDR3 coding DNA: TGTGCCAGCAGTTTCGCGGGGGGGCGTGTAGATACGCAGTATTTT. Amino acid sequence: CASSFAGGRVDTQYF.

The rearrangement uses TRBV6-5 and TRBJ1-1; D not certain. The CDR3 contains 13 residues. V was trimmed by 4 bases and J by 4 bases, leaving 10 bases between them. The germline V gene encodes CDR1 MNHEY and CDR2 SVGAGI. The DNA of the CDR3 is TGTGCCAGCAGTTCACATTTGTCCACTGAAGCTTTCTTT. This gives the protein CASSSHLSTEAFF.

The gene calls are TRBV5-1 and TRBJ2-5; maybe TRBD2 (6 bases). This CDR3 is 14 amino acids long. The V and J ends lost 4 bases and 1 base respectively, with 11 bases between them. Germline CDR1 SGHRS, CDR2 YFSETQ. The CDR3, as DNA: TGCGCCAGCAGCGGTCCAGCGGGCCAAGAGACCCAGTACTTC. As protein: CASSGPAGQETQYF.

This clone was observed a handful of times. The rearrangement joins TRBV28 to TRBJ1-6; no firm D call. The V end was cut by 4 bases, the J end by 7 bases, with 11 bases between. Germline CDR1 and CDR2: MDHEN and SYDVKM. This CDR3 region has 14 residues. The chain's CDR3 is CASSYTVSNSPLHF. CDR3 bases: TGTGCCAGCAGTTATACAGTGTCAAATTCACCCCTCCACTTT.

The J gene is TRBJ1-5, the V gene TRBV19, with 11 bases matching TRBD1. Per the germline V gene, CDR1 is LNHDA and CDR2 is SQIVND (reference sequence). The CDR3 length is 16 residues. Unmatched junction bases numbered 9, after V lost 5 bases and J lost 6 bases. The CDR3 DNA reads TGTGCCAGTAGTTCTACCCGGACAGGGGGCCGTCAGCCCCAGCATTTT. This sequence encodes CASSSTRTGGRQPQHF.

This clone was detected only once. The V call is TRBV4-1, the J call TRBJ1-1; the D is unclear. V lost 5 bases, J lost 1 base, and 11 bases lay in between. This CDR3 has 14 amino acids. The germline gives CDR1 MGHRA, CDR2 YSYEKL. In nucleotides, the CDR3 is TGCGCCAGCAGCTCCCGGGATTGGAACACTGAAGCTTTCTTT. It encodes CASSSRDWNTEAFF.

The chain recombines TRBV5-1 with TRBJ1-2, with D hard to call. CDR1 and CDR2 (germline): SGHRS, YFSETQ. Trimming removed 3 bases from V and 1 base from J, with 4 bases in between. The CDR3 sequence is 12 residues long. CDR3 loop: CASSSGNYGYTF. In DNA, the CDR3 is TGCGCCAGCAGCTCGGGTAACTATGGCTACACCTTC.

V gene TRBV7-2 combines with J gene TRBJ2-1; the match to TRBD2 covers 9 bases. V trimming: 5 bases; J trimming: 7 bases; junction bases outside the gene matches: 9. The V gene's germline CDR1 is SGHTA and CDR2 FQGNSA. This CDR3 has 15 residues. In nucleotides, the CDR3 is TGTGCCAGCAGCGTTAGCGGGGGCATACGGAATGAGCAGTTCTTC. Translation gives CASSVSGGIRNEQFF. Variable domain in full (rest from reference TRBV7-2 and TRBJ2-1): GAGVSQSPSNKVTEKGKDVELRCDPISGHTALYWYRQSLGQGLEFLIYFQGNSAPDKSGLPSDRFSAERTGGSVSTLTIQRTQQEDSAVYLCASSVSGGIRNEQFFGPGTRLTVL.

The V gene is TRBV7-3, the J gene TRBJ1-2; 7 bases match TRBD1. The J segment lost 8 bases and the V segment lost 5 bases, leaving 8 bases of the junction unmatched. Germline values: CDR1 SGHTA, CDR2 FQGTGA. The CDR3 runs to 13 residues. The CDR3 sequence is CASSEGQLGGYTF. The CDR3 coding sequence is TGTGCCAGCAGCGAGGGACAGCTGGGAGGCTACACCTTC.